Below, 24 T cell receptor beta chains from the same sample are listed, as sequenced in a study of T cells in localized non-small cell lung cancer. The assay was immunoSEQ multiplex PCR, and TCRdb's table has in-frame clones only and misses some. This table holds over 50,000 clones, roughly nine tenths found once. The sequencing used peripheral blood, collected before any cancer treatment. These receptors came from a woman between 35 and 70 years old with stage I lung adenocarcinoma.

The CDR3 DNA reads as TGTGCCTGGAGTGTAGGTGGACAGGGGACCTACGAGCAGTACTTC. Translation: CAWSVGGQGTYEQYF. The J gene is TRBJ2-7, the V gene TRBV30; TRBD1 matches 9 bases. Germline V gene lookup returns CDR1 GTSNPN and CDR2 SVGIG (reference sequence). J was trimmed by 2 bases and V by 0 bases; bases with no gene match: 5. This CDR3 has 15 residues.

This clone was counted a few times. This sequence joins TRBV7-9 and TRBJ1-6; D remains ambiguous. V was shortened by 1 base and J by 7 bases, with 11 bases between the two germline ends. CDR3 length: 15 amino acids. Germline CDR1 reads SEHNR; CDR2 reads FQNEAQ (reference sequence). CDR3 nucleotide sequence: TGTGCCAGCAGCTTAGACGGAGGAGGGAATTCACCCCTCCACTTT. Translating it yields CASSLDGGGNSPLHF.

This chain joins TRBV6-6 and TRBJ1-1, with D maybe TRBD1 (5 bases). Germline CDR1 MNHNY, CDR2 SVGAGI (reference sequence). The CDR3 is made up of 15 amino acids. The V end was cut by 1 base, the J end by 3 bases, with 12 bases between. CDR3 sequence: CASSYLGQGDTEAFF. CDR3 coding DNA: TGTGCCAGCAGTTACTTGGGGCAGGGAGACACTGAAGCTTTCTTT.

This clone was recorded once. This chain connects TRBV7-9 to TRBJ1-2, with 7 bases aligning to TRBD1. The CDR3 runs 15 residues. Germline values: CDR1 SEHNR, CDR2 FQNEAQ (reference sequence). The V segment lost 2 bases and the J segment 3 bases; nucleotides outside the gene matches: 6. The CDR3 sequence: CASSLLEGGDYGYTF. The CDR3 DNA follows: TGTGCCAGCAGCTTATTGGAAGGGGGCGACTATGGCTACACCTTC.

The chain combines TRBV7-9 with TRBJ2-2; D uncertain. This CDR3 has 15 residues. With 6 bases removed from V and 3 bases from J, the gap between germline ends came to 14 bases. Germline CDR1 is SEHNR and CDR2 is FQNEAQ (reference sequence). As DNA, the CDR3 is TGTGCCAGCAGTTTTAAGGTTAGCCACACCGGGGAGCTGTTTTTT. It codes for CASSFKVSHTGELFF.

The V and J genes are TRBV6-5 and TRBJ1-1; unclear D gene. In germline, CDR1 is MNHEY, CDR2 SVGAGI. The CDR3 totals 15 residues. V was trimmed by 6 bases and J by 1 base, leaving 15 bases between them. DNA of the CDR3: TGTGCCAGCAGGACGACGGTGGGCTGGAACACTGAAGCTTTCTTT. It codes for CASRTTVGWNTEAFF.

V and J are TRBV9 and TRBJ2-3; TRBD2 matches at 9 bases. Germline loops: CDR1 SGDLS, CDR2 YYNGEE. There are 16 residues in the CDR3. With V trimmed by 4 bases and J by 1 base, 7 bases remained unmatched. The CDR3 DNA is TGTGCCAGCAGCCCCCGACTAGCGGTGGGCACAGATACGCAGTATTTT. Translated: CASSPRLAVGTDTQYF.

This chain links TRBV19 with TRBJ2-5; unclear D gene. Trimming cost V 3 bases and J 7 bases, with 18 bases left between them. This CDR3 is built from 15 residues. Germline-derived CDR1 and CDR2 are LNHDA and SQIVND (reference sequence). In DNA form, the CDR3 reads TGTGCCAGTAGTATGTCGGACGGTGCCTACGGGACCCAGTACTTC. This encodes CASSMSDGAYGTQYF.

This chain connects TRBV7-9 to TRBJ2-2; D is unclear. Germline CDR1 SEHNR, CDR2 FQNEAQ (reference sequence). The CDR3 is made up of 13 amino acids. V lost 5 bases and J 6 bases, leaving 10 bases between the germline ends. The CDR3 here is CASSPAKPGELFF. The CDR3, as DNA: TGTGCCAGCAGCCCCGCCAAGCCCGGGGAGCTGTTTTTT.

The rearrangement links TRBV5-1 to TRBJ1-1; 9 bases are shared with TRBD1. The germline gives CDR1 SGHRS, CDR2 YFSETQ. Losses at the gene ends were 7 bases for V and 1 base for J; bases not matched to a gene: 14. The CDR3 is made up of 17 amino acids. The CDR3 region is CASAYSQGAVGNTEAFF. CDR3 DNA: TGCGCCAGCGCGTACTCACAGGGGGCAGTTGGGAACACTGAAGCTTTCTTT.

This chain joins TRBV5-1 and TRBJ2-7; TRBD2 matches at 9 bases. The CDR3 covers 15 residues. CDR1 and CDR2 (germline): SGHRS, YFSETQ. The junction had 8 bases not matched to a gene; V was cut back by 3 bases and J by 4 bases. In DNA form, the CDR3 reads TGCGCCAGCAGCTCAAGCGGGGGGTCCGCTTACGAGCAGTACTTC. Its protein is CASSSSGGSAYEQYF.

This clone was found a few times. V usage is TRBV19 and J usage is TRBJ2-7; no reliable D call. CDR1 and CDR2 (germline): LNHDA, SQIVND (reference sequence). The CDR3 sequence is 14 residues long. Trimming took off 6 bases at V and 0 bases at J, with 12 bases between the two ends. The CDR3 protein is CASRVSQSSYEQYF. CDR3 DNA: TGTGCCAGTAGGGTCAGCCAGAGCTCCTACGAGCAGTACTTC.

This chain connects TRBV5-4 to TRBJ2-2, with D unclear. The V end was cut by 4 bases, the J end by 0 bases, with 4 bases between. The CDR3 is 13 amino acids. The germline gives CDR1 SGHNT, CDR2 YYREEE (reference sequence). DNA of the CDR3: TGTGCCAGCAGCACGACGAACACCGGGGAGCTGTTTTTT. Its protein is CASSTTNTGELFF.

The chain has TRBV18 and TRBJ1-2; a possible D gene is TRBD1 (5 bases). There are 13 residues in the CDR3. Trimming shortened V by 2 bases and J by 3 bases, and 7 bases separated the two germline ends. Germline-derived CDR1 and CDR2 are KGHSH and LQKENI. This CDR3 is CASSPGAHYGYTF. Here the CDR3 DNA reads TGTGCCAGCTCACCAGGGGCCCACTATGGCTACACCTTC.

This sequence joins TRBV4-1 and TRBJ2-6; D is undetermined. Germline CDR1 and CDR2: MGHRA and YSYEKL. CDR3 size: 15 residues. V dropped 5 bases and J dropped 0 bases, with 8 bases sitting between them. The CDR3 sequence: CASSSIDSGANVLTF. The CDR3 region has the DNA TGCGCCAGCAGCAGTATCGACTCTGGGGCCAACGTCCTGACTTTC.

The V call is TRBV29-1, the J call TRBJ2-7; a weak D match, TRBD2 (5 bases). This CDR3 has 12 amino acids. Trimming took off 7 bases at V and 6 bases at J, with 16 bases between the two ends. Germline lookup yields CDR1 SQVTM and CDR2 ANQGSEA. The CDR3 sequence is CSGGFTIGEQYF. The DNA for the CDR3 is TGCAGCGGAGGGTTTACAATTGGCGAGCAGTACTTC.

The V and J genes are TRBV14 and TRBJ1-2; 9 bases line up with TRBD1. The CDR3 is made up of 15 amino acids. CDR1 is SGHDN and CDR2 is FVKESK in the germline V gene. The trim removed 6 bases at V and 7 bases at J, leaving 12 bases unmatched. The CDR3 sequence is CASSPFTGGATGYTF. CDR3 DNA sequence: TGTGCCAGCAGTCCATTCACAGGGGGCGCGACTGGCTACACCTTC.

This clone came up a few times. V usage is TRBV7-2 and J usage is TRBJ1-1; D is unresolved. CDR3 size: 12 residues. Germline CDR1 is SGHTA and CDR2 is FQGNSA. With 5 bases removed from V and 8 bases from J, the gap between germline ends came to 12 bases. The CDR3 protein is CASSQVWGEAFF. CDR3 DNA: TGTGCCAGCAGCCAGGTTTGGGGAGAAGCTTTCTTT.

The V call is TRBV20-1, the J call TRBJ1-3; D remains unclear. Looked up from germline, CDR1 is DFQATT and CDR2 is SNEGSKA (reference sequence). V lost 3 bases, J lost 4 bases, and 4 bases lay in between. This CDR3 comprises 11 residues. The CDR3 DNA reads as TGCAGTGCTAGTGCCGGAAACACCATATATTTT. Translation: CSASAGNTIYF.

The gene calls are TRBV2 and TRBJ2-1; 10 nucleotides match TRBD2. This CDR3 has 14 amino acids. In germline, CDR1 is SNHLY, CDR2 FYNNEI. With 3 bases clipped from V and 14 bases from J, the junction kept 10 bases outside the gene matches. CDR3 sequence reads: CASSDVIAGGQKFF. The CDR3, as DNA: TGTGCCAGCAGTGATGTTATAGCGGGGGGCCAAAAGTTCTTC. The full variable domain, its missing parts supplied by reference TRBV2 and TRBJ2-1, is EPEVTQTPSHQVTQMGQEVILRCVPISNHLYFYWYRQILGQKVEFLVSFYNNEISEKSEIFDDQFSVERPDGSNFTLKIRSTKLEDSAMYFCASSDVIAGGQKFFGPGTRLTVL.

CDR3 bases: TGTGCCAGCGGTGGCGGGGCCACCTACAATGAGCAGTTCTTC. This codes for CASGGGATYNEQFF. The rearrangement links TRBV7-2 to TRBJ2-1; D might be TRBD2 (6 bases). The germline gives CDR1 SGHTA, CDR2 FQGNSA. V was pared by 8 bases and J by 2 bases, with 13 bases between. The CDR3 has 14 amino acids.

The chain recombines TRBV6-4 with TRBJ2-1; TRBD1 matches at 10 bases. Per germline, CDR1 MRHNA and CDR2 SNTAGT. J lost 9 bases, V lost 2 bases, and 10 bases had no gene match. This CDR3 region has 16 residues. Here the CDR3 reads CASSDTRDRGVGEQFF. CDR3 DNA sequence: TGTGCCAGCAGTGACACGCGGGACAGGGGCGTTGGTGAGCAGTTCTTC.

The chain has TRBV6-6 and TRBJ2-2; TRBD1 matches at 10 bases. V was pared by 6 bases and J by 6 bases, with 4 bases of the junction left unmatched. Germline loops: CDR1 MNHNY, CDR2 SVGAGI (reference sequence). This CDR3 is built from 14 residues. Written as DNA, the CDR3 is TGTGCCAGCAGGACAGACAGGGGGCCCGGGGAGCTGTTTTTT. Its translation: CASRTDRGPGELFF.

This clone was counted a single time. The chain couples TRBV9 to TRBJ2-1; 10 nucleotides agree with TRBD2. This CDR3 is 16 amino acids long. J gave up 8 bases and V 0 bases, and 8 bases lay outside the gene matches. Germline V gene data show CDR1 as SGDLS and CDR2 as YYNGEE. CDR3 in amino acids: CASSVVASGSRDEQFF. The CDR3 nucleotides read TGTGCCAGCAGCGTAGTAGCTAGCGGGAGTCGGGATGAGCAGTTCTTC.